This TCR beta chain was sequenced during a study of T cells in Graves' hyperthyroidism and ophthalmopathy. Amplified TCR beta CDR3 regions derived from RNA transcripts. The HTBI set primed first-round TCR CDR3 RT-PCR. In TCRdb, the multiplex PCR reads were re-called with MiXCR into one record per CDR3 protein. The top ten hold roughly 24% of the sample, which has 270,000 or so distinct CDR3 sequences, less than 30% seen once. This clonotype was seen ten or more times. The ends were cut back, 1 base at V and 5 bases at J, with 9 bases in the middle. The germline gives CDR1 KGHSH, CDR2 LQKENI. The CDR3 length is 14 residues.

Sequencing was done on a sample of blood. The chain has TRBV18 and TRBJ2-4; D remains ambiguous. The sequence was collected from a man aged 35-49 years with Graves' hyperthyroidism that later progressed to Graves' ophthalmopathy. CDR3 loop: CASSPLADQNIQYF. CDR3 in DNA: TGTGCCAGCTCACCACTAGCAGACCAAAACATTCAGTACTTC.